This is a list of T cell receptor beta chains from one sample in a study of T cell responses to AZD1222 COVID-19 vaccine. Libraries were prepared by immunoSEQ multiplex PCR; TCRdb keeps only in-frame clonotypes and omits some of them. The sample gives about 180,000 clones, 80% to 90% of which show up once; approximately 0.5% is in the top ten. This sample comprised peripheral blood, obtained on day 0 of AZD1222 vaccination. Source of these receptors: an adult in good health. The CDR3 runs from the conserved cysteine through the conserved F or W. The D gene is left open where the match is weak. For some rows the clone size is stated as once, few or many, or as a class when expanded; others skip it.

size	length	J	D	V	DNA	CDR3
-	15	TRBJ1-2	-	TRBV28	TGTGCCAGCAGTTACATAGTAGGGACACCCTATGGCTACACCTTC	CASSYIVGTPYGYTF
-	16	TRBJ2-5	-	TRBV28	TGTGCCCCCAAACCCCCACGAAAGGGGACCGAAGAGACCCAGTACTTC	CAPKPPRKGTEETQYF
-	14	TRBJ1-5	-	TRBV27	TGTGCCAGCAGTTTTAAGGGTAGCAATCAGCCCCAGCATTTT	CASSFKGSNQPQHF
-	13	TRBJ2-7	TRBD1	TRBV5-1	TGCGCCAGCAGCCGGGACAGGGGCGACGAGCAGTACTTC	CASSRDRGDEQYF
-	14	TRBJ1-6	-	TRBV28	TGTGCCAGCTGTGCCAGGGTCGGTAATTCACCCCTCCACTTT	CASCARVGNSPLHF
once	15	TRBJ1-2	-	TRBV28	TGTGCCAGCAGTAACACCCTAGACAGATTAATCGGCTACACCTTC	CASSNTLDRLIGYTF
-	15	TRBJ2-3	TRBD1	TRBV30	TGTGCCTGGAGCGCGGACAGGGTGGGAGCAGATACGCAGTATTTT	CAWSADRVGADTQYF
-	15	TRBJ1-3	TRBD1	TRBV7-6	TGTGCCAGCAGTACGACAGGGGGTCTTGGAAACACCATATATTTT	CASSTTGGLGNTIYF
-	16	TRBJ2-7	-	TRBV4-1	TGCGCCAGCAGCCAAGAAAGAGGGACATCAAGGTACGAGCAGTACTTC	CASSQERGTSRYEQYF
-	16	TRBJ2-5	TRBD2	TRBV27	TGTGCCAGCAGTTCAGGACTAGCGGGGGGTCTTTGGACCCAGTACTTC	CASSSGLAGGLWTQYF
-	12	TRBJ1-2	-	TRBV4-1	TGCGCCAGCAGCCAAGGGGCTACGGGCTACACCTTC	CASSQGATGYTF
-	14	TRBJ2-7	TRBD2	TRBV10-3	TGTGCCATCTGGGCGGGGGGGCCGTCTGACGAGCAGTACTTC	CAIWAGGPSDEQYF
-	13	TRBJ2-3	-	TRBV7-2	TGTGCCAGCAGCTCCGGGCCAGAGAGTACGCAGTATTTT	CASSSGPESTQYF
-	14	TRBJ1-5	-	TRBV6-5	TGTGCCAGCAGCACCGACAGCTTCAATCAGCCCCAGCATTTT	CASSTDSFNQPQHF
-	16	TRBJ1-3	TRBD1	TRBV7-6	TGTGCCAGCAGCCCAGAAGGGACAGGGGCTGGAAACACCATATATTTT	CASSPEGTGAGNTIYF
-	13	TRBJ1-1	-	TRBV18	TGTGCCAGCTCACCAGTGGCGACGACTGAAGCTTTCTTT	CASSPVATTEAFF
-	13	TRBJ1-4	-	TRBV3-1/TRBV3-2	TGTGCCAGCTCGGTGAGAGGGTGGGAAAAACTGTTTTTT	CASSVRGWEKLFF
-	15	TRBJ1-6	-	TRBV27	TGTGCCAGCACCCTGGAGGGAATCAGAAGTTCACCCCTCCACTTT	CASTLEGIRSSPLHF
-	11	TRBJ2-7	-	TRBV5-4	TGTGCCAGCCAACTTTATGACGAGCAGTACTTC	CASQLYDEQYF